Reported below is one TCR beta chain. Original processing notes: Reference gene primer amplification gave estimated nucleated cell counts. Measured with immunoSEQ multiplex PCR; TCRdb has only the in-frame clones, and not every one. That table is the source of V, J and clone size, and D and trimming were worked out from the DNA. The repertoire consists of 95,000 to 150,000 clones, with 85% occurring once and the leading ten covering approximately 6.6%. Germline loops: CDR1 SGHNT, CDR2 YYREEE (reference sequence). V was pared by 3 bases and J by 2 bases, with 10 bases between. The length of the CDR3 is 14 residues. This sample was included in a study of blood T cell repertoires in COVID-19. Study-level information: Donors in the United States, Italy and Spain gave samples during acute or convalescent COVID-19. In each case, the material was cDNA or gDNA derived from T cells, B-cell-depleted T cells, or PBMCs.

The chain has TRBV5-4 and TRBJ2-3; TRBD2 might be the D (6 bases). This TCR came from an elderly man with active or convalescent COVID-19. The sequencing sample was made of peripheral blood. DNA for the CDR3: TGTGCCAGCAGCTGGGACTTCACCACAGATACGCAGTATTTT. This translates into CASSWDFTTDTQYF.